The TCR beta chain under discussion was sequenced for a study of blood T cells in healthy people across ages. Whole-study results and caveats: The study lacked donor CMV status, which possibly confounded expanded clonotype changes. Per-million-T-cell TCR beta diversity fell roughly linearly with age.

As to this clonotype: The antigen is not known. Relative to the germline gene, one junction end is altered; a read error may explain this.

The CDR3 is 14 amino acids. The V gene's germline CDR1 is SGHKS and CDR2 YYEKEE (reference sequence). Then a second PCR, running about 7 to 11 cycles, was carried out with a sample-barcoded 5' primer and a J-beta primer mix. TCRdb recomputed calls from the 5' RACE reads with MiXCR, one row per CDR3 protein. Among some 930,000 distinct CDR3 sequences listed, around 29% were seen once. The same data also contributed to another study, on T cells of mothers and their children. From that report: Overlap in related mother-child pairs always slightly exceeded unrelated pairs, never significantly.

Sequencing was done on a sample of blood. The chain couples TRBV5-5 to TRBJ2-7; no clear D. The J call may not be correct, given that the DNA end is closer to TRBJ2-5. The TCR was taken from a woman aged 40 to 50 in good health. Here the CDR3 DNA reads TGTGCCAGCGGCTTGACTTGGACGGGTTGGACCCAGTACTTC. Translating it yields CASGLTWTGWTQYF.